This T cell receptor beta chain originates from a study of regulatory T cells in long-lasting Graves disease. Study information: Persistent cases were those of Graves' disease that involved over 5 years of antithyroid drugs with positive TSH receptor antibodies.

Researchers made TCR beta libraries by using iRepertoire HTBI primers and running Arm-PCR on CDR3 regions. TCRdb re-called the multiplex PCR reads with MiXCR, one entry per CDR3 protein. This sample has hundreds of thousands of distinct CDR3 sequences, with roughly a fifth found just once. Germline V gives CDR1 LNHNV, CDR2 YYDKDF (reference sequence). J gave up 3 bases and V 4 bases, and 8 bases lay outside the gene matches. The CDR3 is 15 residues long. Time point: persistent/refractory GD, antithyroid drugs over 5 years with positive TRAb. Isolated PBMC RNA provided the starting material for the TCR library.

This chain uses TRBV15 with TRBJ2-7; 8 nucleotides agree with TRBD1. The sequencing here drew on peripheral blood mononuclear cells (PBMCs), taken when the disease was refractory, from a patient treated with antithyroid drugs. The clonotype was recovered from a female donor with Graves disease. CDR3: CATSNRDRNLYEQYF. CDR3 in DNA: TGTGCCACCAGCAACCGGGACAGGAATCTCTACGAGCAGTACTTC.